A single sample is the source of the 16 T cell receptor beta chains below, sequenced in a study of cytomegalovirus exposure and HLA in healthy donors. A multiplex PCR was run with 60 Vbeta primers and 13 Jbeta primers. Sequenced by immunoSEQ multiplex PCR; TCRdb stores in-frame clones only, minus some. Here the sample spans 60,000 to 80,000 clones, roughly 80% being singletons. Material for sequencing was PBMCs. The source is a woman aged 25 to 39 in good health and CMV-seronegative.

V gene TRBV2 combines with J gene TRBJ1-5, with 9 bases identical to TRBD1. Germline V CDR1 and CDR2: SNHLY, FYNNEI. After removal of 0 bases from V and 7 bases from J, the junction contained 7 bases not matched to a gene. The CDR3 has 16 amino acids. This CDR3 reads CASSEAVTGGRQPQHF. DNA of the CDR3: TGTGCCAGCAGTGAAGCCGTGACAGGGGGGCGGCAGCCCCAGCATTTT.

This clone was counted a few times. One end of the junction is discordant with germline, which a read error may explain. The chain couples TRBV14 to TRBJ1-1; 9 nucleotides agree with TRBD1. The length of the CDR3 is 15 residues. Germline CDR1 SGHDN, CDR2 FVKESK. The CDR3 nucleotides are TGTGCCAGCAGCCCCAATGGGATGGACAGGGGTTACTCAAGCTTT. Residues: CASSPNGMDRGYSSF. The whole variable domain, remainder taken from reference TRBV14 and TRBJ1-1, is EAGVTQFPSHSVIEKGQTVTLRCDPISGHDNLYWYRRVMGKEIKFLLHFVKESKQDESGMPNNRFLAERTGGTYSTLKVQPAELEDSGVYFCASSPNGMDRGYSSFGQGTRLTVV.

V and J are TRBV7-2 and TRBJ2-3; D not resolved. The germline gives CDR1 SGHTA, CDR2 FQGNSA. This CDR3 region has 14 residues. The V gene lost 1 base and the J gene lost 2 bases, with 7 bases spanning the gap. The CDR3 DNA sequence: TGTGCCAGCAGCTTAGACCCTACCACAGATACGCAGTATTTT. It specifies CASSLDPTTDTQYF.

This clone has more than one count but fewer than ten. This chain uses TRBV29-1 with TRBJ1-1; D gene uncertain. The CDR3 consists of 13 residues. The germline CDR1 and CDR2 sequences are SQVTM and ANQGSEA. The ends were cut back, 4 bases at V and 3 bases at J, with 12 bases in the middle. The CDR3 sequence is CSVGAGLYTEAFF. The DNA of the CDR3 is TGCAGCGTTGGGGCCGGACTTTACACTGAAGCTTTCTTT.

In this sample, this clone turned up a few times. The chain uses TRBV5-4 and TRBJ1-4; 7 bases line up with TRBD1. The ends lost 4 bases at V and 5 bases at J; junction bases unmatched: 8. Germline CDR1 reads SGHNT; CDR2 reads YYREEE (reference sequence). The CDR3 spans 15 residues. CDR3 sequence reads: CASSQQGTANEKLFF. The DNA for the CDR3 is TGTGCCAGCAGCCAGCAGGGGACAGCAAATGAAAAACTGTTTTTT.

The chain links TRBV11-3 to TRBJ2-1; 7 bases fit TRBD2. V trimming: 0 bases; J trimming: 3 bases; junction bases outside the gene matches: 11. This CDR3 spans 18 amino acids. The germline V gene encodes CDR1 SGHNT and CDR2 YENEEA. CDR3 sequence: CASSLDPKVAGSYNEQFF. The CDR3 coding sequence is TGTGCCAGCAGCTTAGATCCGAAGGTAGCGGGTAGCTACAATGAGCAGTTCTTC.

The chain links TRBV5-3 to TRBJ1-5, with 7 bases that match TRBD1. TRBV5-3 is marked as an open reading frame, function uncertain. The CDR3 totals 18 residues. Trimming removed 4 bases from V and 0 bases from J; junction bases left unmatched: 13. The CDR3 nucleotides read TGTGCCAGAAGCAGCACCTCGGACAGGCCTAATAGCAATCAGCCCCAGCATTTT. Protein sequence: CARSSTSDRPNSNQPQHF.

This chain links TRBV19 with TRBJ1-3; possible D gene TRBD1, 6 bases. The length of the CDR3 is 16 residues. Germline assignment: CDR1 LNHDA and CDR2 SQIVND (reference sequence). The V end lost 4 bases, the J end lost 1 base, and 14 bases lay between the germline ends. In DNA, the CDR3 is TGTGCCAGTAGTACTAATACAGGGAAATCTGGAAACACCATATATTTT. This gives the protein CASSTNTGKSGNTIYF.

The chain carries TRBV7-2 and TRBJ1-2; no firm D call. This CDR3 is built from 15 residues. Germline CDR1 SGHTA, CDR2 FQGNSA. V was shortened by 1 base and J by 3 bases, with 12 bases between the two germline ends. This chain's CDR3 is CASSLGGGYDYGYTF. The CDR3 coding sequence is TGTGCCAGCAGCTTAGGCGGAGGATATGACTATGGCTACACCTTC.

CDR3: CASSYSGGGSYEQYF. The DNA of the CDR3 is TGTGCCAGCAGTTACTCGGGAGGGGGGTCCTACGAGCAGTACTTC. V and J are TRBV6-6 and TRBJ2-7; D is perhaps TRBD2 (7 bases). Deletions cut 0 bases from V and 1 base from J, with 10 bases between. Germline loops: CDR1 MNHNY, CDR2 SVGAGI (reference sequence). The CDR3 runs 15 residues.

This chain links TRBV6-1 with TRBJ2-1, with TRBD2 matching over 11 bases. The CDR3 loop spans 15 amino acids. The germline gives CDR1 MNHNS, CDR2 SASEGT. Trimming cost V 10 bases and J 6 bases; bases outside gene matches: 11. CDR3 sequence (DNA): TGTGCCACCACCTTCAGTAGCGGGGGGGGCAATGAGCAGTTCTTC. It translates to CATTFSSGGGNEQFF.

This chain links TRBV7-2 with TRBJ1-1; no definite D call. The V end was cut by 5 bases, the J end by 4 bases, with 11 bases between. This CDR3 contains 13 residues. CDR1 and CDR2 from the germline V gene are SGHTA and FQGNSA. This chain's CDR3 is CASSRQEVTEAFF. CDR3 in DNA: TGTGCCAGCAGCCGGCAGGAGGTCACTGAAGCTTTCTTT.

The chain couples TRBV4-3 to TRBJ1-1, with D unresolved. The CDR3 spans 15 residues. CDR1 is LGHNA and CDR2 is YSLEER in the germline V gene. Trimming pared 1 base from V and 0 bases from J, leaving 9 bases between. CDR3: CASSQVAGVNTEAFF. The CDR3 nucleotides are TGCGCCAGCAGCCAAGTCGCAGGCGTGAACACTGAAGCTTTCTTT.

This clone was seen once. The chain couples TRBV6-1 to TRBJ2-4; 10 bases match TRBD2. Germline V gives CDR1 MNHNS, CDR2 SASEGT. The V segment lost 5 bases and the J segment 8 bases; nucleotides outside the gene matches: 6. The CDR3 spans 14 residues. In DNA form, the CDR3 reads TGTGCCAGCAGTATCGCTAGCGGGAGAGACATTCAGTACTTC. Translation gives CASSIASGRDIQYF.

This chain joins TRBV11-3 and TRBJ2-1; 7 positions agree with TRBD1. The germline V gene has CDR1 SGHNT and CDR2 YENEEA. J lost 4 bases, V lost 2 bases, and 11 bases had no gene match. The CDR3 runs to 17 residues. In DNA, the CDR3 is TGTGCCAGCAGCTTAACTCGGTACAGGGGTATGTACAATGAGCAGTTCTTC. This encodes CASSLTRYRGMYNEQFF.

V usage is TRBV7-2 and J usage is TRBJ1-1; D is undetermined. CDR1 SGHTA and CDR2 FQGNSA come from the germline V gene. V lost 5 bases and J 0 bases, leaving 7 bases between the germline ends. The CDR3 sequence is 13 residues long. Here the CDR3 reads CASSEELNTEAFF. The CDR3 DNA is TGTGCCAGCAGCGAGGAGCTGAACACTGAAGCTTTCTTT.